Below are 20 T cell receptor beta chains sequenced from a single sample in a study of radiotherapy plus CTLA-4 blockade in lung cancer. Profiled with immunoSEQ multiplex PCR; TCRdb holds only in-frame clones, not every one. The sample has tens of thousands of clones, approximately 62% seen once. The starting material was peripheral blood, obtained from a patient treated with radiotherapy plus ipilimumab. These receptors originate from a human donor with non-small cell lung cancer who had a partial response to radiotherapy plus ipilimumab.

The chain carries TRBV27 and TRBJ2-5; 9 bases fit TRBD2. The CDR3 has 13 residues. CDR1 and CDR2 from the germline V gene are MNHEY and SMNVEV (reference sequence). Written as DNA, the CDR3 is TGTGCGGTGGCGGGAGGGCCGGGGGAGACCCAGTACTTC. Its protein product is CAVAGGPGETQYF.

The chain carries TRBV2 and TRBJ2-7; 14 bases fit TRBD2. The CDR3 runs 19 residues. CDR1 and CDR2 from the germline V gene are SNHLY and FYNNEI. V was pared by 4 bases and J by 0 bases, with 11 bases of the junction left unmatched. CDR3 nucleotides: TGTGCCAGCAGTGGACCGGGACTAGCGGGGGCCCGATACTCCTACGAGCAGTACTTC. Translated: CASSGPGLAGARYSYEQYF.

The chain recombines TRBV10-3 with TRBJ2-3; 7 bases align to TRBD2. The germline gives CDR1 ENHRY, CDR2 SYGVKD. The junction had 3 bases not matched to a gene; V was cut back by 6 bases and J by 0 bases. The CDR3 extends over 14 amino acids. As DNA, the CDR3 is TGTGCCATCAGGGCGGGAGCTAGCACAGATACGCAGTATTTT. Translating gives CAIRAGASTDTQYF.

The chain has TRBV5-1 and TRBJ2-1, with 10 bases matching TRBD2. In germline, CDR1 is SGHRS, CDR2 YFSETQ. V lost 4 bases to trimming and J lost 0 bases; unmatched junction nucleotides: 4. CDR3 length: 16 residues. The CDR3 protein is CASSLLAGSSYNEQFF. CDR3 nucleotide sequence: TGCGCCAGCAGCCTACTAGCGGGGAGCTCCTACAATGAGCAGTTCTTC.

This clone was seen more than once but under ten times. This chain joins TRBV5-1 and TRBJ2-5, with unresolved D. V was trimmed by 0 bases and J by 1 base, leaving 4 bases between them. The CDR3 loop spans 13 amino acids. Germline V gene sequence: CDR1 SGHRS, CDR2 YFSETQ. The CDR3 protein is CASSLVFQETQYF. The CDR3 DNA follows: TGCGCCAGCAGCTTGGTATTCCAAGAGACCCAGTACTTC. The full variable domain, with the rest looked up from reference TRBV5-1 and TRBJ2-5, is KAGVTQTPRYLIKTRGQQVTLSCSPISGHRSVSWYQQTPGQGLQFLFEYFSETQRNKGNFPGRFSGRQFSNSRSEMNVSTLELGDSALYLCASSLVFQETQYFGPGTRLLVL.

DNA for the CDR3: TGTGCCAGCAGTTCTATTCCGGGACTAGCGGGCTCGATGCAGTATTTT. It yields the protein CASSSIPGLAGSMQYF. V and J are TRBV7-9 and TRBJ2-3; TRBD2 agrees at 12 bases. The CDR3 has 16 residues. V trimming: 6 bases; J trimming: 11 bases; junction bases outside the gene matches: 15. CDR1 is SEHNR and CDR2 is FQNEAQ in the germline V gene (reference sequence).

The V and J genes are TRBV7-2 and TRBJ1-1; a possible D gene is TRBD1 (5 bases). The germline V gene has CDR1 SGHTA and CDR2 FQGNSA. Trimming cost V 0 bases and J 5 bases, with 7 bases left between them. This CDR3 comprises 13 residues. Here the CDR3 DNA reads TGTGCCAGCAGCTTAGCCCAGGGAACTGAAGCTTTCTTT. It encodes CASSLAQGTEAFF.

The chain recombines TRBV5-4 with TRBJ2-2, with TRBD2 identical over 13 bases. This CDR3 is 16 amino acids long. The V gene end was trimmed by 4 bases and the J gene end by 7 bases; junction bases not matched to a gene: 7. Germline CDR1 reads SGHNT; CDR2 reads YYREEE (reference sequence). The CDR3 reads CASSTATSGRNGELFF. The CDR3 DNA sequence: TGTGCCAGCAGCACAGCGACTAGCGGGAGGAACGGGGAGCTGTTTTTT.

This clone was seen more than once but under ten times. The chain uses TRBV6-6 and TRBJ2-5; TRBD2 aligns across 8 bases. Germline V gives CDR1 MNHNY, CDR2 SVGAGI (reference sequence). The CDR3 is 13 amino acids. With V trimmed by 6 bases and J by 6 bases, 6 bases remained unmatched. CDR3 amino acids: CASSNAGGKTQYF. The CDR3 DNA follows: TGTGCCAGCAGCAACGCGGGGGGAAAGACCCAGTACTTC.

V usage is TRBV7-2 and J usage is TRBJ1-4; no definite D call. Germline CDR1 SGHTA, CDR2 FQGNSA. The CDR3 is 16 residues long. Trimming pared 2 bases from V and 7 bases from J, leaving 17 bases between. The CDR3 reads CASSLMSSRGSEKLFF. In nucleotides, the CDR3 is TGTGCCAGCAGCTTAATGAGTTCCCGCGGTAGTGAAAAACTGTTTTTT.

The V and J genes are TRBV7-8 and TRBJ1-4; 7 positions agree with TRBD1. Germline assignment: CDR1 SGHVS and CDR2 FQNEAQ. V lost 4 bases, J lost 3 bases, and 8 bases stayed unmatched. The CDR3 runs 16 residues. Here the CDR3 DNA reads TGTGCCAGCAGCTACATCCAGGGGGACTCTAATGAAAAACTGTTTTTT. Its translation is CASSYIQGDSNEKLFF.

The V call is TRBV6-6, the J call TRBJ2-1; TRBD2 is a possible D gene (6 bases). Germline loops: CDR1 MNHNY, CDR2 SVGAGI (reference sequence). Trimming took 5 bases from V and 12 from J, leaving 23 bases between them. The CDR3 has 15 residues. The CDR3 sequence: CASSTGGGVTFGQFF. CDR3 DNA: TGTGCCAGCAGTACCGGGGGAGGTGTTACTTTTGGGCAGTTCTTC.

This rearrangement joins TRBV6-5 to TRBJ2-7; TRBD2 matches at 7 bases. CDR3 length equals 14 residues. CDR1 MNHEY and CDR2 SVGAGI come from the germline V gene. V trimming: 6 bases; J trimming: 0 bases; junction bases outside the gene matches: 5. The CDR3 region has the DNA TGTGCCAGCAGGAGGACTAGTACCTCCTACGAGCAGTACTTC. Translation: CASRRTSTSYEQYF.

V is TRBV11-3 and J is TRBJ2-1; 11 bases align to TRBD2. From germline, CDR1 is SGHNT and CDR2 YENEEA. J was trimmed by 6 bases and V by 4 bases; bases with no gene match: 2. CDR3 length: 14 residues. CDR3 bases: TGTGCCAGCAGCTCCGGACTAGCGGGCAATGAGCAGTTCTTC. Its translation: CASSSGLAGNEQFF.

This clone was seen once. V and J are TRBV6-5 and TRBJ1-2; D gene uncertain. In germline, CDR1 is MNHEY, CDR2 SVGAGI. Trimming cost V 2 bases and J 8 bases, with 15 bases left between them. The CDR3 loop spans 14 amino acids. DNA of the CDR3: TGTGCCAGCAGTTACCGCTCAACGGCGGGGGGCTACACCTTC. Encoded protein: CASSYRSTAGGYTF.

The sample holds a few counts of this clone. The chain links TRBV5-1 to TRBJ2-2; D perhaps matches TRBD2 (5 bases). The V end was cut by 0 bases, the J end by 5 bases, with 11 bases between. Germline V lookup: CDR1 SGHRS, CDR2 YFSETQ. CDR3 length: 15 amino acids. CDR3 in DNA: TGCGCCAGCAGCTTGGGGTCATCGGGGACCGGGGAGCTGTTTTTT. Amino acid sequence: CASSLGSSGTGELFF.

This clone was observed at least ten times. The chain carries TRBV6-5 and TRBJ2-7, with D possibly matching TRBD1 (5 bases). CDR3 length: 13 residues. Looked up from germline, CDR1 is MNHEY and CDR2 is SVGAGI. Trimming left V 8 bases short and J 2 bases short, with 13 bases between. The CDR3 spells CASGKGPTYEQYF. CDR3 in DNA: TGTGCCAGCGGAAAGGGGCCTACCTACGAGCAGTACTTC.

This chain joins TRBV9 and TRBJ2-2, with 7 bases matching TRBD2. Germline V CDR1 and CDR2: SGDLS, YYNGEE. The J segment lost 4 bases and the V segment lost 0 bases, leaving 12 bases of the junction unmatched. CDR3 length: 18 amino acids. The CDR3 loop reads CASSVEGGEGLITGELFF. In nucleotides, the CDR3 is TGTGCCAGCAGCGTAGAAGGCGGGGAGGGCCTTATCACCGGGGAGCTGTTTTTT. Complete variable domain (other parts from reference TRBV9 and TRBJ2-2): DSGVTQTPKHLITATGQRVTLRCSPRSGDLSVYWYQQSLDQGLQFLIQYYNGEERAKGNILERFSAQQFPDLHSELNLSSLELGDSALYFCASSVEGGEGLITGELFFGEGSRLTVL.

The table lists this clone with a few counts. This chain uses TRBV6-6 with TRBJ1-1; 9 nucleotides line up with TRBD1. Per germline, CDR1 MNHNY and CDR2 SVGAGI (reference sequence). The V segment lost 2 bases and the J segment 12 bases; nucleotides outside the gene matches: 7. The CDR3 runs to 13 residues. This CDR3 reads CASSYGQGIMTFF. Here the CDR3 DNA reads TGTGCCAGCAGTTACGGACAGGGGATCATGACTTTCTTT.

The chain combines TRBV6-5 with TRBJ2-5; D is perhaps TRBD2 (6 bases). The ends were cut back, 11 bases at V and 10 bases at J, with 17 bases in the middle. CDR1 and CDR2 from the germline V gene are MNHEY and SVGAGI. This CDR3 comprises 11 residues. CDR3 coding DNA: TGTGCCCGCGGCGGGGCCGCGAACCAGTACTTC. This encodes CARGGAANQYF.